A single sample gave rise to the 27 T cell receptor beta chains below, sequenced in a study of T cells in localized non-small cell lung cancer. Libraries were prepared by immunoSEQ multiplex PCR; TCRdb keeps only in-frame clonotypes and omits some of them. The repertoire consists of 1,500 to 2,000 clones, with 30% to 40% occurring once and the leading ten covering 19%. The sequencing here drew on lung tumor tissue, taken before any cancer treatment. The receptors were sampled from a woman aged 40-75 years with stage I squamous cell lung carcinoma.

There are a few counts of this clone. The chain is built from TRBV30 and TRBJ1-5, with 7 bases lining up with TRBD1. The CDR3 contains 18 residues. V trimming: 0 bases; J trimming: 4 bases; junction bases outside the gene matches: 15. Germline loops: CDR1 GTSNPN, CDR2 SVGIG (reference sequence). The CDR3 coding sequence is TGTGCCTGGAGTGTACAGATCCTAAGGACAGGTTTTAATCAGCCCCAGCATTTT. It codes for CAWSVQILRTGFNQPQHF.

This clone was detected a few times. The CDR3 spells CASSPEDRPNEKLFF. CDR3 bases: TGTGCCAGCAGCCCGGAGGACAGGCCTAATGAAAAACTGTTTTTT. V and J are TRBV9 and TRBJ1-4; the match to TRBD1 covers 7 bases. V lost 4 bases to trimming and J lost 3 bases; unmatched junction nucleotides: 6. Per germline, CDR1 SGDLS and CDR2 YYNGEE. This CDR3 spans 15 amino acids.

This chain connects TRBV18 to TRBJ2-1; TRBD2 agrees at 7 bases. V trimming: 3 bases; J trimming: 0 bases; junction bases outside the gene matches: 8. This CDR3 is built from 17 residues. CDR1 is KGHSH, CDR2 LQKENI, per germline. The DNA of the CDR3 is TGTGCCAGCTCACCTGTAGCGGGTAGGGGCTCCTACAATGAGCAGTTCTTC. This sequence encodes CASSPVAGRGSYNEQFF.

This sequence joins TRBV6-8 and TRBJ1-6, with D unresolved. Trimming removed 10 bases at V and 4 bases at J, with 17 bases between. CDR3 length: 15 amino acids. The germline gives CDR1 MNHGY, CDR2 SAAAGT. The CDR3: CAISEPGAYNSPLHF. DNA for the CDR3: TGTGCCATCAGCGAGCCTGGTGCGTATAATTCACCCCTCCACTTT.

The V gene is TRBV10-2, the J gene TRBJ2-1; D not certain. The CDR3 is 12 residues long. Trimming shortened V by 4 bases and J by 8 bases, and 9 bases separated the two germline ends. Looked up from germline, CDR1 is WSHSY and CDR2 is SAAADI. The CDR3 DNA follows: TGCGCCAGCAGTGTGATGGCGGATGAGCAGTTCTTC. It encodes CASSVMADEQFF.

The chain is built from TRBV30 and TRBJ2-3; D remains ambiguous. Germline-derived CDR1 and CDR2 are GTSNPN and SVGIG (reference sequence). V lost 1 base, J lost 2 bases, and 16 bases lay in between. The CDR3 is 16 amino acids. CDR3 amino acids: CAWSGLPLSPTDTQYF. The CDR3 nucleotides are TGTGCCTGGAGTGGACTCCCTCTTTCACCCACAGATACGCAGTATTTT.

By its share, this clone is large. The rearrangement uses TRBV10-3 and TRBJ1-1; a weak D match, TRBD1 (5 bases). This CDR3 contains 18 residues. Germline loops: CDR1 ENHRY, CDR2 SYGVKD. V was pared by 0 bases and J by 1 base, with 18 bases between. The CDR3 region is CAISESNLATGQNTEAFF. DNA for the CDR3: TGTGCCATCAGTGAGTCGAATTTGGCAACAGGTCAGAACACTGAAGCTTTCTTT.

Only a few counts were recorded for this clone. The chain uses TRBV11-3 and TRBJ1-6; 7 nucleotides match TRBD1. J was trimmed by 7 bases and V by 7 bases; bases with no gene match: 7. CDR1 is SGHNT, CDR2 YENEEA, per germline. CDR3 size: 14 residues. The CDR3 nucleotides read TGTGCCAGCACCGAGGGACAGAAAAATTCACCCCTCCACTTT. Residues: CASTEGQKNSPLHF.

V is TRBV18 and J is TRBJ2-2; no definite D call. The CDR3 sequence is 16 residues long. V lost 1 base and J 3 bases, leaving 12 bases between the germline ends. The germline V gene encodes CDR1 KGHSH and CDR2 LQKENI. The CDR3 nucleotides read TGTGCCAGCTCACCACGGGGTGGTTCGGACACCGGGGAGCTGTTTTTT. This gives the protein CASSPRGGSDTGELFF.

This clone has a handful of counts. The V call is TRBV11-3, the J call TRBJ1-6; the match to TRBD1 covers 8 bases. The V gene end was trimmed by 0 bases and the J gene end by 7 bases; junction bases not matched to a gene: 2. Germline CDR1 SGHNT, CDR2 YENEEA. This CDR3 comprises 15 residues. The CDR3 spells CASSLDRTGNSPLHF. CDR3 DNA: TGTGCCAGCAGCTTAGATAGGACAGGGAATTCACCCCTCCACTTT.

This clone was seen a few times. The chain links TRBV5-1 to TRBJ2-1; 7 nucleotides match TRBD1. Trimming cost V 3 bases and J 1 base; bases outside gene matches: 10. Germline CDR1 is SGHRS and CDR2 is YFSETQ. The CDR3 length is 17 residues. CDR3 sequence: CASSSVGTERSYNEQFF. Written as DNA, the CDR3 is TGCGCCAGCAGCTCCGTTGGGACAGAAAGATCCTACAATGAGCAGTTCTTC.

This chain joins TRBV18 and TRBJ1-2, with D perhaps TRBD1 (6 bases). The germline V and J ends were trimmed by 3 bases and 3 bases, with 8 bases remaining between them. CDR3 length: 13 amino acids. The germline V gene encodes CDR1 KGHSH and CDR2 LQKENI. The CDR3 loop reads CASSPDRDYGYTF. The CDR3 DNA is TGTGCCAGCTCACCGGACAGAGACTATGGCTACACCTTC. Full variable domain (outside the CDR3, taken from reference TRBV18 and TRBJ1-2): NAGVMQNPRHLVRRRGQEARLRCSPMKGHSHVYWYRQLPEEGLKFMVYLQKENIIDESGMPKERFSAEFPKEGPSILRIQQVVRGDSAAYFCASSPDRDYGYTFGSGTRLTVV.

This clone was seen a few times. The chain has TRBV11-3 and TRBJ1-1, with D possibly TRBD1 on 6 matching bases. Per germline, CDR1 SGHNT and CDR2 YENEEA. This CDR3 is 14 amino acids long. V lost 3 bases and J 10 bases, leaving 18 bases between the germline ends. CDR3 DNA: TGTGCCAGCAGCTTGGTTGGATCGGGGGCGGGAGCTTTCTTT. Translation gives CASSLVGSGAGAFF.

This CDR3 is CASSVGGYTEAFF. In DNA, the CDR3 is TGTGCCAGCAGCGTAGGGGGGTACACTGAAGCTTTCTTT. This sequence joins TRBV9 and TRBJ1-1; maybe TRBD1 (5 bases). CDR3 length equals 13 residues. V was shortened by 0 bases and J by 3 bases, with 6 bases between the two germline ends. Germline values: CDR1 SGDLS, CDR2 YYNGEE.

The chain combines TRBV12-5 with TRBJ2-7; TRBD1 agrees at 10 bases. Germline trimming cut 0 bases from V and 2 bases from J; bases unmatched to any gene: 4. This CDR3 spans 16 amino acids. Germline loops: CDR1 LGHNT, CDR2 FRNRAP. CDR3 residues: CASGLVQTGGPYEQYF. The CDR3 DNA sequence: TGTGCTAGTGGTTTGGTACAGACAGGGGGCCCCTACGAGCAGTACTTC.

This clone has only a few counts. V gene TRBV7-5 combines with J gene TRBJ2-7. TRBV7-5 is reported as a pseudogene. This CDR3 is 16 amino acids long. The CDR3 is CASSLGPETTVYEQYF. As DNA, the CDR3 is TGTGCCAGCAGCTTAGGACCGGAAACAACGGTCTACGAGCAGTACTTC.

The V call is TRBV9, the J call TRBJ1-2; D is undetermined. CDR3 length: 15 residues. Germline V gene lookup returns CDR1 SGDLS and CDR2 YYNGEE. The V end was cut by 2 bases, the J end by 5 bases, with 16 bases between. The CDR3 nucleotides read TGTGCCAGCAGCGTCTCCTGGCAGGTATCATATGGCTACACCTTC. Encoded protein: CASSVSWQVSYGYTF.

This chain links TRBV9 with TRBJ2-3; tentatively, D is TRBD2 (7 bases). The CDR3 is 15 amino acids. CDR1 SGDLS and CDR2 YYNGEE come from the germline V gene. V dropped 1 base and J dropped 6 bases, with 15 bases sitting between them. The CDR3 here is CASSVTPGEGDTQYF. CDR3 bases: TGTGCCAGCAGCGTAACCCCAGGGGAGGGGGATACGCAGTATTTT.

The chain carries TRBV18 and TRBJ2-5, with 8 bases fitting TRBD1. The CDR3 has 17 amino acids. Germline V lookup: CDR1 KGHSH, CDR2 LQKENI. Germline trimming cut 3 bases from V and 5 bases from J; bases unmatched to any gene: 14. This chain's CDR3 is CASSPLPGQGAEETQYF. CDR3 in DNA: TGTGCCAGCTCACCTTTGCCCGGGCAGGGGGCCGAGGAGACCCAGTACTTC.

This clone was seen a few times. The chain has TRBV11-3 and TRBJ1-2; D unresolved. The CDR3 has 14 residues. Germline V gene sequence: CDR1 SGHNT, CDR2 YENEEA. The V end lost 5 bases, the J end lost 7 bases, and 17 bases lay between the germline ends. The CDR3 protein is CASSHPGGEGGYTF. Here the CDR3 DNA reads TGTGCCAGCAGCCACCCTGGCGGGGAAGGTGGCTACACCTTC.

The gene calls are TRBV29-1 and TRBJ2-3; maybe TRBD2 (6 bases). Germline CDR1 reads SQVTM; CDR2 reads ANQGSEA. This CDR3 is built from 13 residues. Trimming took off 4 bases at V and 7 bases at J, with 15 bases between the two ends. Here the CDR3 reads CSVGNGGENTQYF. The CDR3, as DNA: TGCAGCGTTGGAAACGGGGGAGAGAATACGCAGTATTTT.

The chain combines TRBV18 with TRBJ2-7; tentatively, D is TRBD1 (5 bases). This CDR3 is built from 12 residues. V lost 8 bases and J lost 1, with 9 bases in between. Germline V lookup: CDR1 KGHSH, CDR2 LQKENI. The chain's CDR3 is CASEDSSYEQYF. The CDR3 bases are TGTGCCAGCGAAGACAGTTCCTACGAGCAGTACTTC. The full variable domain, with the rest looked up from reference TRBV18 and TRBJ2-7, is NAGVMQNPRHLVRRRGQEARLRCSPMKGHSHVYWYRQLPEEGLKFMVYLQKENIIDESGMPKERFSAEFPKEGPSILRIQQVVRGDSAAYFCASEDSSYEQYFGPGTRLTVT.

This clone showed up just a few times. This rearrangement joins TRBV29-1 to TRBJ1-2; 10 bases agree with TRBD1. Germline CDR1 reads SQVTM; CDR2 reads ANQGSEA. The ends lost 8 bases at V and 7 bases at J; junction bases unmatched: 10. CDR3 length: 13 residues. The CDR3 spells CSTPGTGDFGYTF. The DNA for the CDR3 is TGCAGCACCCCCGGGACAGGGGATTTTGGCTACACCTTC.

This chain uses TRBV29-1 with TRBJ2-6; D assignment may be TRBD1 or TRBD2 (5 bases each). This CDR3 has 17 amino acids. The germline V gene has CDR1 SQVTM and CDR2 ANQGSEA. Trimming cost V 6 bases and J 4 bases, with 22 bases left between them. The CDR3 DNA is TGCAGCGTCGTATTTTCGAGGGGCAGTCCCGGGGCCAACGTCCTGACTTTC. Translated, it gives CSVVFSRGSPGANVLTF.

The rearrangement joins TRBV7-7 to TRBJ2-5, with 10 bases that match TRBD2. With 1 base clipped from V and 1 base from J, the junction kept 0 bases outside the gene matches. The CDR3 sequence is 15 residues long. Germline CDR1 SSHAT, CDR2 FNYEAQ (reference sequence). The CDR3 DNA sequence: TGTGCCAGCAGCTTAGGGACTAGCGGCCAAGAGACCCAGTACTTC. Its translation: CASSLGTSGQETQYF. Combining the CDR3 with reference TRBV7-7 and TRBJ2-5 gives the whole variable domain GAGVSQSPRYKVTKRGQDVTLRCDPISSHATLYWYQQALGQGPEFLTYFNYEAQPDKSGLPSDRFSAERPEGSISTLTIQRTEQRDSAMYRCASSLGTSGQETQYFGPGTRLLVL.

This chain uses TRBV30 with TRBJ1-6; 9 positions agree with TRBD1. The CDR3 spans 14 residues. Germline assignment: CDR1 GTSNPN and CDR2 SVGIG (reference sequence). Trimming removed 2 bases from V and 14 bases from J; junction bases left unmatched: 10. CDR3 loop: CAWSYGTGYKSLHF. The CDR3 nucleotides read TGTGCCTGGAGTTACGGGACAGGGTATAAATCCCTCCACTTT.

The chain combines TRBV4-1 with TRBJ2-5; D remains ambiguous. CDR1 is MGHRA, CDR2 YSYEKL, per germline. This CDR3 has 13 amino acids. The germline V and J ends were trimmed by 0 bases and 6 bases, with 8 bases remaining between them. CDR3 DNA sequence: TGCGCCAGCAGCCAAGAGATGGAAAAGACCCAGTACTTC. Its translation: CASSQEMEKTQYF.